This section outlines one TCR beta chain sequence together with its context. The data are from a study of T-cell reconstitution after alpha-beta-depleted transplantation in children. Preparing the TCRbeta library involved the use of unique molecular identifiers. TCRdb called the PCR reads again in MiXCR, with one record for every CDR3 protein. The table includes around 450,000 distinct CDR3 sequences, around two fifths detected once. The CDR3 length is 15 residues. Germline V gene sequence: CDR1 SGDLS, CDR2 YYNGEE. The trim removed 2 bases at V and 5 bases at J, leaving 6 bases unmatched. V usage is TRBV9 and J usage is TRBJ2-5, with 10 bases aligning to TRBD2. This receptor was taken from a girl aged 2-10 years with aplastic anemia, due to receive a stem cell transplant. The source was PBMCs, collected before TCRalphabeta/CD19-depleted stem cell transplant. The CDR3: CASSVSSGSGETQYF. CDR3 DNA sequence: TGTGCCAGCAGCGTTTCTAGCGGGAGTGGGGAGACCCAGTACTTC.